Listed below are T cell receptor beta chains from one sample, sequenced in a study of T cell responses to AZD1222 COVID-19 vaccine. Data came from immunoSEQ multiplex PCR; TCRdb stores just in-frame clones and leaves some out. The sample records over 140,000 clones, more than 90% being singletons. The sample in question was peripheral blood, obtained on day 0 of AZD1222 vaccination. All receptors derive from an adult in good health. Both conserved end residues are part of each CDR3. The D gene is left open where the match is weak. Part of the rows lack a size; the others show once, few, many or a class for expanded clones.

-	TRBV28	TRBJ1-4	-	TGTGCCAGCAGTTTTAGGTGGACTAATGAAAAACTGTTTTTT	CASSFRWTNEKLFF
TRBD2	TRBV4-1	TRBJ2-7	-	TGCGCCAGCAGCCAACCGAGCGGGAGAACAGGAGAGCAGTACTTC	CASSQPSGRTGEQYF
TRBD1	TRBV27	TRBJ2-7	-	TGTGCCAGCAGTTTAGGGGACAGGGCCTACGAGCAGTACTTC	CASSLGDRAYEQYF
-	TRBV5-1	TRBJ2-7	-	TGCGCCAGCAGCCTTGCGGGACGGGAGAGCTCCTACGAGCAGTACTTC	CASSLAGRESSYEQYF
-	TRBV27	TRBJ1-5	once	TGTGCCAGCAGCACAACAGGGCCACTCAGCAATCAGCCCCAGCATTTT	CASSTTGPLSNQPQHF
-	TRBV2	TRBJ1-6	-	TGTGCCAGCAGTGAAGACAGGTATAATTCACCCCTCCACTTT	CASSEDRYNSPLHF
-	TRBV3-1/TRBV3-2	TRBJ2-7	-	TGTGCCAGCAGCCAAGACTTCAGGAGCTCCTACGAGCAGTACTTC	CASSQDFRSSYEQYF
TRBD1	TRBV28	TRBJ1-6	-	TGTGCCAGCAGTTTGAGCTCACAGGGGGCCGTTAATTCACCCCTCCACTTT	CASSLSSQGAVNSPLHF
-	TRBV7-9	TRBJ2-7	-	TGTGCCAGCAGCAATATGTGGAACGAGCAGTACTTC	CASSNMWNEQYF
-	TRBV5-5	TRBJ1-4	-	TGTGCCAGCAGCTTTGTCATCGGGGGAACTAATGAAAAACTGTTTTTT	CASSFVIGGTNEKLFF
-	TRBV11-2	TRBJ2-7	once	TGTGCCAGCAGCTTCCGGACAGCCCGTTACGAGCAGTACTTC	CASSFRTARYEQYF
TRBD1	TRBV7-9	TRBJ1-1	-	TGTGCCAGCAGGTTCCAGACAGGGGCGAACACTGAAGCTTTCTTT	CASRFQTGANTEAFF
-	TRBV3-1/TRBV3-2	TRBJ1-3	-	TGTGCCAGCAGCCAAGGACGGGGGGGCTCTGGAAACACCATATATTTT	CASSQGRGGSGNTIYF
-	TRBV14	TRBJ1-1	-	TGTGCCAGCAGCCAAGATGAGGGGATCACTGAAGCTTTCTTT	CASSQDEGITEAFF
TRBD2	TRBV5-1	TRBJ2-1	-	TGCGCCAGCAGCCACTACATCCAGCGGGAGGGCCAGCATGAGCAGTTCTTC	CASSHYIQREGQHEQFF
-	TRBV3-1/TRBV3-2	TRBJ2-1	-	TGTGCCAGCAGCCCCTTCGCAGCGCTTAGCTCCTACAATGAGCAGTTCTTC	CASSPFAALSSYNEQFF
-	TRBV18	TRBJ1-1	-	TGTGCCAGCTCGCGACTGACCGAGAACACTGAAGCTTTCTTT	CASSRLTENTEAFF
-	TRBV6-1	TRBJ2-3	-	TGTGCCAGCAGTGAAAGGGCAGAGGGGGGATTTGATACGCAGTATTTT	CASSERAEGGFDTQYF
-	TRBV11-3	TRBJ1-1	-	TGTGCCAGCAGCTTCGGGTCGACGAACACTGAAGCTTTCTTT	CASSFGSTNTEAFF
TRBD2	TRBV4-2	TRBJ2-7	-	TGTGCCAGCAGCCATCCAATTGCCGGACTAGCGGGAGATCACGAGCAGTACTTC	CASSHPIAGLAGDHEQYF
TRBD2	TRBV6-5	TRBJ2-2	few	TGTGCCAGCAGCAAAAGCGGGGGGAACACCGGGGAGCTGTTTTTT	CASSKSGGNTGELFF
TRBD1	TRBV27	TRBJ2-7	-	TGTGCCAGCAGTTCCTTCTGGGACAGCTCCTACGAGCAGTACTTC	CASSSFWDSSYEQYF
-	TRBV7-9	TRBJ2-7	-	TGTGCCAGCAGCGACCGGGACCTCCTGGGCGAGCAGTACTTC	CASSDRDLLGEQYF
TRBD1	TRBV5-1	TRBJ2-1	-	TGCGCCAGCAGCTTGGACGGGACAGCCAACAATGAGCAGTTCTTC	CASSLDGTANNEQFF